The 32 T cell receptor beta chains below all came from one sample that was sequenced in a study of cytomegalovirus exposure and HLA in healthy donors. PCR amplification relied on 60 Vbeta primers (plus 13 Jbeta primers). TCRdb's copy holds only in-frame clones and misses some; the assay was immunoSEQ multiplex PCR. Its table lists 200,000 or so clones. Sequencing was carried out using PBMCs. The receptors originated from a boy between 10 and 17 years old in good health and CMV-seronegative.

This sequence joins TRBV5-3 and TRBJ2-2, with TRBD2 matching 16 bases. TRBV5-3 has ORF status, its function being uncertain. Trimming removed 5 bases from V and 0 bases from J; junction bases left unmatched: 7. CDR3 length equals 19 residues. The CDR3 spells CARSWSGLAGGPNTGELFF. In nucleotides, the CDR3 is TGTGCCAGAAGTTGGTCGGGACTAGCGGGGGGGCCGAACACCGGGGAGCTGTTTTTT.

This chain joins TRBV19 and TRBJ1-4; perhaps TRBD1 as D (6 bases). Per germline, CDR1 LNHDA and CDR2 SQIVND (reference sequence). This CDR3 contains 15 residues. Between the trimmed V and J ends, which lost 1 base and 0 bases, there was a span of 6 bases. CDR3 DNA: TGTGCCAGTAGTATAGGACAGGCAACTAATGAAAAACTGTTTTTT. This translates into CASSIGQATNEKLFF.

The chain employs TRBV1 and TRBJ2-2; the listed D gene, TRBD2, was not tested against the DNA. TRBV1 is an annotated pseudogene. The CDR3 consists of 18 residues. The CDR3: CTSSQGPMRGADTGELFF. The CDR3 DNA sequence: TGCACCAGCAGCCAAGGTCCGATGCGGGGGGCGGACACCGGGGAGCTGTTTTTT.

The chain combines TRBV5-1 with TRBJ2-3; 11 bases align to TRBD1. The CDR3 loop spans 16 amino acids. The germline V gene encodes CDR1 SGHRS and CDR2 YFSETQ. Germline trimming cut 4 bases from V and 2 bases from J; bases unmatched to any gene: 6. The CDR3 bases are TGCGCCAGCAGCCGGGGACAGGGGGTTACCACAGATACGCAGTATTTT. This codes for CASSRGQGVTTDTQYF.

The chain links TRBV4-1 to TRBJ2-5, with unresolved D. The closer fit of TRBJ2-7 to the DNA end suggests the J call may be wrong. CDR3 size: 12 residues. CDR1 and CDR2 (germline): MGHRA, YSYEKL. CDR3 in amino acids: CASSQEGYEQYF. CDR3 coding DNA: TGCGCCAGCAGCCAAGAGGGCTACGAGCAGTACTTC.

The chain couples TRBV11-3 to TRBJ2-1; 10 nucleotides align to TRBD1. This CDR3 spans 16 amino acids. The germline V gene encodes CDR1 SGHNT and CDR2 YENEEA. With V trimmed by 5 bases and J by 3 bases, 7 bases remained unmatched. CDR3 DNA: TGTGCCAGCAGCGCGTCGGACAGGGGGAGCTACAATGAGCAGTTCTTC. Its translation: CASSASDRGSYNEQFF.

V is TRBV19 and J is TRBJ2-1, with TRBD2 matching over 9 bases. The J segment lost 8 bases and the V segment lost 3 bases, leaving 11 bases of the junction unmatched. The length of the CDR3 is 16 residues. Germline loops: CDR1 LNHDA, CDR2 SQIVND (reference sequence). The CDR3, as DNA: TGTGCCAGTAGTATGTTTGCTAGCGGGGCTAGGGATGAGCAGTTCTTC. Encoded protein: CASSMFASGARDEQFF.

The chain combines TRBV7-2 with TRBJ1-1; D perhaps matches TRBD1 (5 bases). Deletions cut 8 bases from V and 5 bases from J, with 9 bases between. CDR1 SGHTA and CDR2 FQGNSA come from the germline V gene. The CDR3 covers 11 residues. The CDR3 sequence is CASLDRTEAFF. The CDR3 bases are TGTGCCAGCTTAGACAGAACTGAAGCTTTCTTT.

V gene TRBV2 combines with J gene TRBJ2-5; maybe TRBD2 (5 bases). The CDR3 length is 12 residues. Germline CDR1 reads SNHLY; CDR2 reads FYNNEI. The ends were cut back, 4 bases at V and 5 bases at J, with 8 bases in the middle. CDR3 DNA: TGTGCCAGCAGTGCATCTAGCGAGACCCAGTACTTC. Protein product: CASSASSETQYF.

CDR3: CASSRDRGVYEQFF. In DNA, the CDR3 is TGTGCCAGCTCACGGGACAGGGGTGTTTATGAGCAGTTCTTC. The chain recombines TRBV18 with TRBJ2-1, with 10 bases aligning to TRBD1. Germline V gene sequence: CDR1 KGHSH, CDR2 LQKENI. This CDR3 has 14 amino acids. V was pared by 4 bases and J by 8 bases, with 5 bases of the junction left unmatched.

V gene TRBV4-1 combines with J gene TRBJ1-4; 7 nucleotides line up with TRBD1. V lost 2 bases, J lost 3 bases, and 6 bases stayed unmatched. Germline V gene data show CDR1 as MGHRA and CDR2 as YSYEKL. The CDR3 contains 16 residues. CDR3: CASSQPYRGSNEKLFF. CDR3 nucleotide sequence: TGCGCCAGCAGCCAACCTTACAGGGGATCTAATGAAAAACTGTTTTTT.

Written as DNA, the CDR3 is TGTGCCAGCAGCTTAGCGGGGGGGCTCATAGATACGCAGTATTTT. It translates to CASSLAGGLIDTQYF. This rearrangement joins TRBV7-8 to TRBJ2-3; tentative D call: TRBD2 (7 bases). V lost 0 bases, J lost 5 bases, and 12 bases lay in between. The CDR3 length is 15 residues. The germline gives CDR1 SGHVS, CDR2 FQNEAQ.

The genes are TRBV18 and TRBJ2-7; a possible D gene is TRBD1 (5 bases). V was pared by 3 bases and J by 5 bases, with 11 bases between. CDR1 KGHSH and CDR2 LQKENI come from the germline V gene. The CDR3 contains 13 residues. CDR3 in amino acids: CASSPGQLDEQYF. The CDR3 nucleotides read TGTGCCAGCTCACCGGGGCAACTCGACGAGCAGTACTTC.

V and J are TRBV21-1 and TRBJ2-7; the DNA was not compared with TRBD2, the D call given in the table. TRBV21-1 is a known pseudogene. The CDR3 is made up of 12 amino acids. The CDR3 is CASSKTNDEQYF. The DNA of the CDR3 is TGTGCCAGCAGCAAAACTAACGACGAGCAGTACTTC.

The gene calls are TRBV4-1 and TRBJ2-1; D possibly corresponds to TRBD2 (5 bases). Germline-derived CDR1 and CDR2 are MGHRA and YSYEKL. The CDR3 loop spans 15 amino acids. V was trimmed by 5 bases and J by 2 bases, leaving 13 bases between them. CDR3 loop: CASSSRSGAYNEQFF. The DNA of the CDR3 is TGCGCCAGCAGCTCAAGGAGCGGTGCCTACAATGAGCAGTTCTTC.

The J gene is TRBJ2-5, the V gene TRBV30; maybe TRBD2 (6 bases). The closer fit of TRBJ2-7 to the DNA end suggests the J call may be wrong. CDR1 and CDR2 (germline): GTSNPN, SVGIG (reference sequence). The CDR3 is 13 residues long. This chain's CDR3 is CAWSVGGTGEQYF. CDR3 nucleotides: TGTGCCTGGAGTGTTGGAGGGACCGGCGAGCAGTACTTC.

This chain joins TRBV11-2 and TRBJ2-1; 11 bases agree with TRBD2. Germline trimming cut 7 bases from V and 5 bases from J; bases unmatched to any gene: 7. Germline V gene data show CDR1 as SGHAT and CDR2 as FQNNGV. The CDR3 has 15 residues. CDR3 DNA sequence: TGTGCCAGCACCGGACTAGCGGGTCTAGACAATGAGCAGTTCTTC. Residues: CASTGLAGLDNEQFF.

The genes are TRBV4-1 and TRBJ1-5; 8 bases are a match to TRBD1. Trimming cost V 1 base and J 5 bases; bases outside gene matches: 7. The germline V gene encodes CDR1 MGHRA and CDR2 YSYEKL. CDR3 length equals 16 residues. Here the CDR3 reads CASSQGTGQDYQPQHF. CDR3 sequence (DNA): TGCGCCAGCAGCCAAGGTACGGGACAGGATTATCAGCCCCAGCATTTT.

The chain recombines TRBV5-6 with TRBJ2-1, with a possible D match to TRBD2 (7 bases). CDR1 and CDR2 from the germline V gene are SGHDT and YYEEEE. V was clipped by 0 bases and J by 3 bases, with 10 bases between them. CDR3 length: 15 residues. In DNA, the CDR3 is TGTGCCAGCAGCTTGGAGGGGGGGATCTACAATGAGCAGTTCTTC. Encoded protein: CASSLEGGIYNEQFF.

The CDR3 nucleotides read TGTGCCAGCAGCGAGGGGACAGGGGGTAGAATGAACACTGAAGCTTTCTTT. This codes for CASSEGTGGRMNTEAFF. V gene TRBV9 combines with J gene TRBJ1-1; the match to TRBD1 covers 11 bases. Trimming at V came to 3 bases and at J to 0 bases, leaving 7 bases not matched to a gene. Germline assignment: CDR1 SGDLS and CDR2 YYNGEE. The CDR3 loop spans 17 amino acids.

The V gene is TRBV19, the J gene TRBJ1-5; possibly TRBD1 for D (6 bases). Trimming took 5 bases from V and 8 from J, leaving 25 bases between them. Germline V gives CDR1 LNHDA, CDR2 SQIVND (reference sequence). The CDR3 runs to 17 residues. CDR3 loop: CASSPNHQGMRVKPQHF. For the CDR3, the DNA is TGTGCCAGTAGTCCCAACCACCAGGGGATGAGGGTAAAGCCCCAGCATTTT.

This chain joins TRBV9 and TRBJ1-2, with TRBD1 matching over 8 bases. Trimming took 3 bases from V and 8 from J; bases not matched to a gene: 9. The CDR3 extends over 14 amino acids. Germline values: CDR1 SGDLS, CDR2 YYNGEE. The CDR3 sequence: CASSARTGFDGYTF. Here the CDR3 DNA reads TGTGCCAGCAGCGCCCGGACAGGGTTTGACGGCTACACCTTC. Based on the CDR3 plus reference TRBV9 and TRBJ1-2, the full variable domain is DSGVTQTPKHLITATGQRVTLRCSPRSGDLSVYWYQQSLDQGLQFLIQYYNGEERAKGNILERFSAQQFPDLHSELNLSSLELGDSALYFCASSARTGFDGYTFGSGTRLTVV.

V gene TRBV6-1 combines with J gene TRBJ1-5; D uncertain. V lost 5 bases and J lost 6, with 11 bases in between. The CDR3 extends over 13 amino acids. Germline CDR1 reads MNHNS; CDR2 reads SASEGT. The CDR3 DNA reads TGTGCCAGCAGTCCTACAGTTGGTCAGCCCCAGCATTTT. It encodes CASSPTVGQPQHF.

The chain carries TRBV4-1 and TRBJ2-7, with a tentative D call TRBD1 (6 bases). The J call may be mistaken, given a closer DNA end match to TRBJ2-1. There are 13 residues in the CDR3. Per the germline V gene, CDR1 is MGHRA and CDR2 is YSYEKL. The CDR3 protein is CASSLGGSNEQFF. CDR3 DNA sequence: TGCGCCAGCAGCCTAGGGGGAAGTAATGAGCAGTTCTTC.

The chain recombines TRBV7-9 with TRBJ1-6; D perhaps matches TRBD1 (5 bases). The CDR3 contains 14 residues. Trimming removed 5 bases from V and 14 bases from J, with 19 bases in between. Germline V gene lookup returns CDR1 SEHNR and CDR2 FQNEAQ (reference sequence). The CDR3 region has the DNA TGTGCCAGCAGCCGGAACCGACAGCCTGGCACCCTCCACTTT. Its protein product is CASSRNRQPGTLHF.

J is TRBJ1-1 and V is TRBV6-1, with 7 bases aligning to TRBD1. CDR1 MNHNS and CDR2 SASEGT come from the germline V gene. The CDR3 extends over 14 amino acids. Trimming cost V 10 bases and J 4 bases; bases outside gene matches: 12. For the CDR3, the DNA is TGTGCCAACACTAGGACAGGCGAGATCACTGAAGCTTTCTTT. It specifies CANTRTGEITEAFF.

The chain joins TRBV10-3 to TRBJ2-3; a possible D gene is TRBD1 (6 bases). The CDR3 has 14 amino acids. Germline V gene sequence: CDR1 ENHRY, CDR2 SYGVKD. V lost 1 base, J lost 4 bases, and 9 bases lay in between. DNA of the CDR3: TGTGCCATCAGTGAGTTAGAGGGGGCAGATACGCAGTATTTT. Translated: CAISELEGADTQYF.

CDR3 region: CASSDRGLSGANVLTF. The CDR3 DNA follows: TGTGCCAGTAGCGACAGGGGTCTATCTGGGGCCAACGTCCTGACTTTC. V gene TRBV19 combines with J gene TRBJ2-6; 8 bases fit TRBD1. The germline gives CDR1 LNHDA, CDR2 SQIVND (reference sequence). The V gene end was trimmed by 6 bases and the J gene end by 1 base; junction bases not matched to a gene: 5. CDR3 length: 16 residues.

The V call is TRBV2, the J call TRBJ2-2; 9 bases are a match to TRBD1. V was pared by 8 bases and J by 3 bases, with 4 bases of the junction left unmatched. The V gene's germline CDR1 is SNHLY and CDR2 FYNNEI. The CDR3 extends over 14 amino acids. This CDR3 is CASGRTGDTGELFF. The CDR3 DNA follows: TGTGCCAGCGGAAGGACAGGGGACACCGGGGAGCTGTTTTTT.

This CDR3 reads CASSASKLQGAAETQYF. The CDR3 coding sequence is TGTGCCAGCAGCGCCTCCAAACTACAGGGAGCGGCGGAGACCCAGTACTTC. The chain joins TRBV7-2 to TRBJ2-5; a weak D match, TRBD1 (6 bases). V was shortened by 5 bases and J by 5 bases, with 24 bases between the two germline ends. CDR1 is SGHTA, CDR2 FQGNSA, per germline. The CDR3 is 17 residues long. The variable domain in full, with the rest retrieved from reference TRBV7-2 and TRBJ2-5, is GAGVSQSPSNKVTEKGKDVELRCDPISGHTALYWYRQSLGQGLEFLIYFQGNSAPDKSGLPSDRFSAERTGGSVSTLTIQRTQQEDSAVYLCASSASKLQGAAETQYFGPGTRLLVL.

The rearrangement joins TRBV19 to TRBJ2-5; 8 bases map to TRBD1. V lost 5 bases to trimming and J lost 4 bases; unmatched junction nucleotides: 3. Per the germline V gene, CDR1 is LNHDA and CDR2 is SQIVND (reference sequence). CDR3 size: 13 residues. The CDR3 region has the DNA TGTGCCAGTAGTTTCGACAGGGGAGAGACCCAGTACTTC. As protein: CASSFDRGETQYF. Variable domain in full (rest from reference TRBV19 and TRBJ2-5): DGGITQSPKYLFRKEGQNVTLSCEQNLNHDAMYWYRQDPGQGLRLIYYSQIVNDFQKGDIAEGYSVSREKKESFPLTVTSAQKNPTAFYLCASSFDRGETQYFGPGTRLLVL.

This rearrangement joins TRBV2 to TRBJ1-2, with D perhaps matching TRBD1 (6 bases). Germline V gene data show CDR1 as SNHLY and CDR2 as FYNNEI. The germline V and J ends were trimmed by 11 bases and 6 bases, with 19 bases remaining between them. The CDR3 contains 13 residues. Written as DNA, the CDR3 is TGTGCCGACTTCATAACAGGGTTTCATGGCTACACCTTC. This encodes CADFITGFHGYTF.